This T cell receptor (beta chain) came from a study of T cell changes during pregnancy in multiple sclerosis. Some clones are missing from TCRdb's copy, which holds only in-frame ones; the method was immunoSEQ multiplex PCR. The table has 65,000 to 80,000 clones, around 93% seen once. Germline CDR1 and CDR2: SGHAT and FQNNGV. Trimming took 5 bases from V and 4 from J; bases not matched to a gene: 7. The CDR3 loop spans 16 amino acids. The receptor's source is a female donor with multiple sclerosis, enrolled in a pregnancy study. Sequencing was performed on peripheral blood, taken in the first trimester of pregnancy. The chain uses TRBV11-2 and TRBJ2-7; 14 nucleotides match TRBD2. CDR3 region: CASSMTSGRGIYEQYF. The CDR3 DNA reads as TGTGCCAGCAGCATGACTAGCGGGAGGGGGATTTACGAGCAGTACTTC.